This entry describes one TCR beta chain. Its antigen specificity is not known. The sample holds no much larger clone one base away, and base qualities are not on file. These data belong to a study of Ad26.COV2.S vaccination and SARS-CoV-2 variants (dated by TCRdb to the early 2020s). Broadly, across the study: Donors in the vaccine arm were drawn from COV1001, a phase I-IIa trial of Ad26.COV2.S in healthy adults that was multicentre, randomized, double-blind and placebo-controlled. Dosing of Ad26.COV2.S was intramuscular, at either 5x10^10 or 1x10^11 viral particles, delivered as one shot or as two shots spaced 56 days apart. The specificity and breadth of SARS-CoV-2-reactive T cell receptors after Ad26.COV2.S vaccination were assessed by TCRbeta repertoire sequencing. The TCR-sequenced set comprised around 32 samples: roughly 19 Ad26.COV2.S vaccine recipients, 5 placebo recipients and 8 SARS-CoV-2 convalescent individuals. Trial participants were randomized into five groups of five: low-dose or high-dose Ad26.COV2.S given once or twice, or placebo on both occasions. Blinding of investigators to trial group allocation was maintained during experiments and outcome assessment. The full study reports these points: Compared with placebo recipients, Ad26.COV2.S recipients showed higher spike-specific TCR breadth (P = 0.0014). After vaccination, spike-specific CD8+ and CD4+ T cell responses were reported to show substantial breadth. Comparable non-spike TCR breadth was observed between vaccine and placebo recipients, consistent with only spike being contained in the vaccine. According to the authors, total T cell responses may have been underestimated by the TCR breadth and depth analyses. The study was not powered to compare responses between vaccine doses or regimens.

According to the study, the label for this sample's treatment or condition signals: roughly 19 received Ad26.COV2.S at low or high dose, single or two shots; about five received placebo; per-sample allocation not given. Repertoires of vaccine and placebo recipients were sequenced from samples taken on day 63 after the first injection. Between 29 July and 7 August 2020, Cohort 1b enrolled around 25 adults aged 18-55 years at one site in Boston, USA. Ad26.COV2.S was a replication-incompetent adenovirus type 26 vector that expressed a prefusion-stabilized SARS-CoV-2 spike protein derived from the original Wuhan strain. The immunoSEQ Assay was the method used to sequence TCRbeta CDR3 regions. After extraction, genomic DNA underwent amplification by bias-controlled multiplex PCR, followed by high-throughput sequencing. The paper's processing steps were these. Collapsing and filtering of sequences were performed to quantify the absolute abundance of each unique TCRbeta CDR3 region. T cell fraction was estimated by normalization of TCRbeta template counts to usable DNA, with usable DNA being measured through amplification of reference genes present in all nucleated cells. Repertoire TCRs were annotated as SARS-CoV-2-specific when V gene, CDR3 amino acid sequence and J gene were exactly matched to a known reactive TCR set. The reference SARS-CoV-2 TCR set was derived from MIRA and filtered for enrichment in COVID-19-positive ImmuneCODE repertoires, a step that removed public or cross-reactive TCRs. Using the MIRA antigens, annotated TCRs were further analysed by specific ORF or by position within an ORF. Breadth was defined as the number of annotated unique rearrangements divided by the total number of unique productive rearrangements, and depth was defined as the summed frequency of the annotated unique rearrangements. Two-sided Wilcoxon rank-sum tests were applied when comparing TCR breadth between groups. TCRdb mirrors the immuneACCESS table, restricted to in-frame sequences. Some clones are absent from its copies; in checked studies, under half trace to an unresolved V gene, and the reason for the others is unknown. The V and J calls and clone size are taken from that table; D and trimming were inferred from the DNA. For this sample there are under 300,000 clones; roughly 85% appear just once. 2.5% to 3.5% of the sample lies in the top ten.

Including cysteine and phenylalanine, the CDR3 has 11 amino acids. The only DNA kept is the CDR3, 33 bases in frame from the first base. Trimming takes 0 bases from V and 7 bases from J, and the germline ends sit 4 bases apart. CDR1 and CDR2 are read off the germline V gene (reference sequence) as SGHKS and YYEKEE. This clonotype originated in a person between 18 and 65 years old who received the Ad26.COV2.S COVID-19 vaccine or a placebo. The source was peripheral blood, collected in a trial of Ad26.COV2.S vaccine versus placebo. The chain was built from TRBV5-5 and TRBJ1-1; confidence is insufficient to name the D gene. The CDR3 region reads CASSLEYEAFF. Read as DNA, the sequence is TGTGCCAGCAGCTTGGAGTATGAAGCTTTCTTT.